These 26 T cell receptor beta chains were all obtained from the same sample, sequenced in a study of T cell repertoires in aging, cancer and after chemotherapy. Multiplex touch-down PCR with TRB-A/B primers amplified rearranged V-D-J TRB sequences. TCRdb re-analysed the multiplex PCR reads in MiXCR, keeping a single row per CDR3 protein. The table includes more than 10,000 distinct CDR3 sequences, about 20% detected once. The template was genomic DNA from peripheral blood, not RNA. The material sequenced was blood. Every receptor here comes from a human donor in good health.

The chain links TRBV5-4 to TRBJ1-1; 8 positions match TRBD1. V shed 3 bases and J 3 bases; nucleotides not matched to a gene: 7. CDR1 SGHNT and CDR2 YYREEE come from the germline V gene (reference sequence). The CDR3 is 15 amino acids. This CDR3 reads CASSSPTGDHTEAFF. As DNA, the CDR3 is TGTGCCAGCAGCTCACCGACAGGGGACCACACTGAAGCTTTCTTT.

This clonotype counts as medium-sized (0.01 to 0.1%). This chain connects TRBV30 to TRBJ1-6; D gene unclear. Trimming took off 1 base at V and 7 bases at J, with 8 bases between the two ends. CDR1 GTSNPN and CDR2 SVGIG come from the germline V gene (reference sequence). This CDR3 is 13 amino acids long. The CDR3 sequence is CAWSGRRNSPLHF. As DNA, the CDR3 is TGTGCCTGGAGTGGACGGAGGAATTCACCCCTCCACTTT.

This clonotype came up many times. The chain employs TRBV20-1 and TRBJ1-5, with a possible D match to TRBD1 (5 bases). The ends were cut back, 3 bases at V and 7 bases at J, with 10 bases in the middle. The CDR3 is 12 residues long. Germline V CDR1 and CDR2: DFQATT, SNEGSKA (reference sequence). The CDR3 nucleotides are TGCAGTGCTAGTCGGGGGATCCAGCCCCAGCATTTT. Translated: CSASRGIQPQHF.

The chain recombines TRBV20-1 with TRBJ1-1; a weak D match, TRBD1 (5 bases). CDR3 length: 12 amino acids. Between the trimmed V and J ends, which lost 3 bases and 2 bases, there was a span of 7 bases. Germline CDR1 and CDR2: DFQATT and SNEGSKA (reference sequence). The CDR3 DNA reads as TGCAGTGCTAGGACAGTAAACACTGAAGCTTTCTTT. Protein sequence: CSARTVNTEAFF.

The CDR3 loop reads CASSLGGMNTGELFF. The CDR3 DNA follows: TGTGCCAGCAGCTTGGGGGGGATGAACACCGGGGAGCTGTTTTTT. This sequence joins TRBV5-4 and TRBJ2-2, with D perhaps matching TRBD1 or TRBD2 (5 bases each). The length of the CDR3 is 15 residues. Per germline, CDR1 SGHNT and CDR2 YYREEE (reference sequence). V was trimmed by 0 bases and J by 1 base, leaving 7 bases between them.

This clonotype has a count of ten or more. The chain joins TRBV30 to TRBJ2-3; D assignment may be TRBD1 or TRBD2 (5 bases each). V lost 5 bases and J lost 0, with 12 bases in between. This CDR3 has 14 residues. From germline, CDR1 is GTSNPN and CDR2 SVGIG (reference sequence). This CDR3 reads CAWLQGRSTDTQYF. DNA for the CDR3: TGTGCCTGGCTGCAGGGACGGAGCACAGATACGCAGTATTTT.

The genes are TRBV7-6 and TRBJ2-5; D not certain. Trimming shortened V by 2 bases and J by 1 base, and 2 bases separated the two germline ends. CDR1 SGHVS and CDR2 FNYEAQ come from the germline V gene. The CDR3 has 12 residues. The CDR3 loop is CASSLLQETQYF. CDR3 bases: TGTGCCAGCAGCTTACTCCAAGAGACCCAGTACTTC.

J is TRBJ1-3 and V is TRBV24-1, with D possibly matching TRBD1 (6 bases). Germline V gene sequence: CDR1 KGHDR, CDR2 SFDVKD. This CDR3 region has 12 residues. Trimming pared 9 bases from V and 4 bases from J, leaving 9 bases between. The CDR3 DNA follows: TGTGCCACCCCCGGGACAGGAAACACCATATATTTT. Encoded protein: CATPGTGNTIYF.

This clonotype was seen once. The chain combines TRBV4-3 with TRBJ2-7; 8 positions agree with TRBD2. Germline V lookup: CDR1 LGHNA, CDR2 YSLEER. This CDR3 spans 15 amino acids. V gave up 4 bases and J gave up 2 bases; unmatched junction bases: 7. CDR3 in amino acids: CASSRPGLAAYEQYF. The CDR3 DNA reads TGCGCCAGCAGCCGCCCTGGACTAGCTGCCTACGAGCAGTACTTC.

V gene TRBV6-1 combines with J gene TRBJ2-3, with 8 bases identical to TRBD2. CDR1 is MNHNS and CDR2 is SASEGT in the germline V gene. The CDR3 has 16 residues. Germline trimming cut 3 bases from V and 2 bases from J; bases unmatched to any gene: 7. CDR3 in DNA: TGTGCCAGCAGTGACAACGGGGGGGCCCCCACAGATACGCAGTATTTT. Its protein is CASSDNGGAPTDTQYF.

The rearrangement links TRBV6-1 to TRBJ2-7; 10 nucleotides line up with TRBD2. The CDR3 loop spans 15 amino acids. The junction had 4 bases not matched to a gene; V was cut back by 1 base and J by 4 bases. Per the germline V gene, CDR1 is MNHNS and CDR2 is SASEGT. CDR3 sequence: CASSEDSGGAYEQYF. As DNA, the CDR3 is TGTGCCAGCAGTGAAGACAGCGGGGGGGCATACGAGCAGTACTTC.

This clonotype was seen only a few times. This chain uses TRBV6-1 with TRBJ2-5; D call uncertain. This CDR3 region has 13 residues. Per germline, CDR1 MNHNS and CDR2 SASEGT. The V gene lost 4 bases and the J gene lost 2 bases, with 8 bases spanning the gap. In DNA, the CDR3 is TGTGCCAGCAGTGGAGACTTTCAAGAGACCCAGTACTTC. It translates to CASSGDFQETQYF.

This clonotype is categorized as medium-sized (0.01 to 0.1%). The rearrangement links TRBV6-4 to TRBJ2-1; 7 positions agree with TRBD2. V trimming: 0 bases; J trimming: 8 bases; junction bases outside the gene matches: 7. Germline loops: CDR1 MRHNA, CDR2 SNTAGT. This CDR3 has 15 residues. The CDR3 reads CASSDSTSGVDEQFF. The CDR3, as DNA: TGTGCCAGCAGTGACTCAACCAGCGGGGTGGATGAGCAGTTCTTC.

This clonotype was seen more than once but under ten times. This chain joins TRBV5-1 and TRBJ1-6; D might be TRBD1 (6 bases). V lost 4 bases to trimming and J lost 5 bases, with 13 bases between them. CDR3 length: 15 amino acids. In germline, CDR1 is SGHRS, CDR2 YFSETQ. The CDR3 coding sequence is TGCGCCAGCAGCCAATGGACAGACGATAATTCACCCCTCCACTTT. Translating gives CASSQWTDDNSPLHF.

The chain employs TRBV27 and TRBJ1-6, with TRBD1 identical over 12 bases. CDR1 is MNHEY and CDR2 is SMNVEV in the germline V gene (reference sequence). CDR3 length equals 17 residues. Trimming took 3 bases from V and 10 from J; bases not matched to a gene: 10. CDR3 residues: CASSLNRGQGAGSPLHF. DNA for the CDR3: TGTGCCAGCAGTTTGAATAGGGGACAGGGGGCTGGGTCACCCCTCCACTTT.

By its share, this clonotype is medium-sized. CDR3 protein: CASSYSPGGTEAFF. DNA for the CDR3: TGTGCCAGCAGTTACTCGCCTGGGGGCACTGAAGCTTTCTTT. The gene calls are TRBV6-5 and TRBJ1-1; D is perhaps TRBD1 (5 bases). CDR1 and CDR2 (germline): MNHEY, SVGAGI. Trimming removed 0 bases from V and 4 bases from J, with 9 bases in between. CDR3 length: 14 amino acids.

The chain uses TRBV6-2 or TRBV6-3 and TRBJ2-7, with D possibly matching TRBD2 (5 bases). Germline V lookup: CDR1 MNHEY, CDR2 SVGEGT. CDR3 length equals 12 residues. Trimming pared 7 bases from V and 2 bases from J, leaving 9 bases between. CDR3 sequence reads: CASKRLPYEQYF. For the CDR3, the DNA is TGTGCCAGCAAGCGGCTCCCCTACGAGCAGTACTTC.

This clonotype was found many times. This chain uses TRBV6-1 with TRBJ2-2, with D possibly matching TRBD1 (6 bases). This CDR3 is built from 15 residues. Trimming removed 5 bases at V and 4 bases at J, with 14 bases between. Per the germline V gene, CDR1 is MNHNS and CDR2 is SASEGT. The CDR3 here is CASSSFGGGTGELFF. In DNA, the CDR3 is TGTGCCAGCAGTAGCTTTGGGGGCGGCACCGGGGAGCTGTTTTTT.

The J gene is TRBJ1-1, the V gene TRBV7-2, with D perhaps matching TRBD1 (5 bases). This CDR3 contains 13 residues. The V gene's germline CDR1 is SGHTA and CDR2 FQGNSA. V was shortened by 10 bases and J by 3 bases, with 15 bases between the two germline ends. The DNA for the CDR3 is TGTGCCACCTCATCAGTGGGGGACACTGAAGCTTTCTTT. This translates into CATSSVGDTEAFF.

The rearrangement links TRBV11-2 to TRBJ2-7; tentative D call: TRBD2 (6 bases). V was trimmed by 3 bases and J by 4 bases, leaving 13 bases between them. Germline V gives CDR1 SGHAT, CDR2 FQNNGV. The CDR3 is 14 residues long. CDR3: CASSLVAGLYEQYF. The CDR3 DNA follows: TGTGCCAGCAGCTTGGTCGCGGGGTTATACGAGCAGTACTTC.

The gene calls are TRBV5-1 and TRBJ2-7; tentative D call: TRBD1 (7 bases). The germline V and J ends were trimmed by 9 bases and 0 bases, with 19 bases remaining between them. The length of the CDR3 is 15 residues. Germline V gene sequence: CDR1 SGHRS, CDR2 YFSETQ. The CDR3 sequence is CATTEGAADSYEQYF. CDR3 DNA: TGCGCCACTACGGAGGGGGCGGCCGACTCCTACGAGCAGTACTTC.

This clonotype was found a few times. The chain has TRBV6-6 and TRBJ2-2; D remains ambiguous. CDR1 is MNHNY and CDR2 is SVGAGI in the germline V gene (reference sequence). The V gene lost 7 bases and the J gene lost 6 bases, with 12 bases spanning the gap. The CDR3 sequence is 13 residues long. This chain's CDR3 is CASIPRVPGELFF. DNA for the CDR3: TGTGCCAGCATTCCAAGGGTCCCCGGGGAGCTGTTTTTT.

This clonotype was observed at least ten times. The rearrangement links TRBV20-1 to TRBJ1-6, with D possibly TRBD1 on 5 matching bases. Trimming removed 0 bases from V and 14 bases from J, with 20 bases in between. Germline values: CDR1 DFQATT, CDR2 SNEGSKA (reference sequence). This CDR3 region has 15 residues. CDR3 protein: CSAREAPGTPWALHF. CDR3 DNA: TGCAGTGCTAGAGAGGCGCCGGGGACCCCTTGGGCCCTCCACTTT.

By share of the sample, this clonotype is medium-sized. The chain has TRBV7-2 and TRBJ1-2; 7 bases line up with TRBD1. V shed 5 bases and J 8 bases; nucleotides not matched to a gene: 14. The CDR3 extends over 15 amino acids. Looked up from germline, CDR1 is SGHTA and CDR2 is FQGNSA. CDR3 sequence reads: CASSPRREGAKGYTF. The CDR3 nucleotides read TGTGCCAGCAGCCCCCGGCGGGAGGGGGCGAAGGGCTACACCTTC.

The table lists this clonotype with a few counts. This rearrangement joins TRBV5-1 to TRBJ2-5, with unresolved D. The CDR3 is 17 residues long. From germline, CDR1 is SGHRS and CDR2 YFSETQ. V was pared by 0 bases and J by 4 bases, with 19 bases between. The CDR3 loop reads CASSLGDESYVGETQYF. CDR3 nucleotides: TGCGCCAGCAGCTTGGGGGATGAGAGCTACGTTGGAGAGACCCAGTACTTC.

This clonotype has a handful of counts. The chain recombines TRBV27 with TRBJ1-1; weak D call: TRBD1 (5 bases). The CDR3 length is 15 residues. Trimming left V 0 bases short and J 4 bases short, with 12 bases between. Germline CDR1 MNHEY, CDR2 SMNVEV (reference sequence). DNA for the CDR3: TGTGCCAGCAGTTTATCCTGGGGGGGGAGCACTGAAGCTTTCTTT. Protein product: CASSLSWGGSTEAFF.